This T cell receptor beta chain was identified during a study of OX40 agonist ivuxolimab in advanced cancers. Findings and limits, study-wide: Doses of 0.1 to 3.0 mg/kg were accompanied by clonal expansion of CD4+ and CD8+ blood T cells by week 6. Low clonal expansion, among the lowest seen, marked partial responders at 0.1-3.0 mg/kg.

This CDR3 has 13 residues. Trimming took 5 bases from V and 0 from J, leaving 7 bases between them. CDR1 and CDR2 (germline): MNHNY, SVGAGI (reference sequence). A note on this clone: As yet, its antigen is unknown.

Clones were sequenced by immunoSEQ multiplex PCR, and TCRdb holds only the in-frame ones, with some missing. The top ten clones hold around 2.7% of a sample with about 41,000 clones, 70% to 85% of them seen once. J is TRBJ1-1 and V is TRBV6-6; D unclear. Sequencing used CD4+ or CD8+ T cells sorted from blood, obtained in a trial of the OX40 agonist ivuxolimab. The receptor was derived from an adult with an advanced solid tumor such as melanoma, head and neck, liver or kidney cancer. The CDR3 reads CASSKQLNTEAFF. In DNA, the CDR3 is TGTGCCAGCAGTAAACAACTGAACACTGAAGCTTTCTTT.